This TCR beta chain was captured by sequencing in a study of blood T cell repertoires in COVID-19. Across the whole study: Samples of COVID-19 (acute and convalescent) were obtained from the United States, Italy and Spain. T cells, B-cell-depleted T cells, or PBMCs provided the cDNA or gDNA that served as material.

The V end lost 5 bases, the J end lost 8 bases, and 6 bases lay between the germline ends. The CDR3 is 11 residues long. Germline lookup yields CDR1 LNHDA and CDR2 SQIVND (reference sequence). In the original processing: Cell counts per sample came from amplifying reference gene primers. The data were produced by immunoSEQ multiplex PCR, yet TCRdb's version contains in-frame clones alone and is incomplete. The D gene and trimming were derived from the DNA, and the V and J assignments and clone size from that table. This repertoire shows fewer than 110,000 clones, about 91% found once; its top ten account for 17%.

Material: peripheral blood. V usage is TRBV19 and J usage is TRBJ1-4; a weak D match, TRBD1 (5 bases). The source is a man in his fifties with acute or convalescent COVID-19. The CDR3 nucleotides read TGTGCCAGTAGTGGGGCGGAAAAACTGTTTTTT. It is translated as CASSGAEKLFF.